The entry below gives a single T cell receptor beta chain sequence along with its context. The specificity of this receptor is unknown. No qualities accompany the bases; no much larger clone lies one base away. The data derive from a study of memory CD4+ T cells and cytomegalovirus serostatus (dated by TCRdb to the late 2010s). Describing the broader study: The cohort comprised about 33 healthy Belgian adults, 9 CMV seropositive and about 24 CMV seronegative. The study sequenced CD4+ memory TCRbeta repertoires of a Belgian cohort with known cytomegalovirus serostatus to replicate a published TCR-based CMV serostatus classifier. The paper as a whole reports these results and caveats: On the Belgian cohort, the classifier built on the original framework reached a median bootstrapped AUC of approximately 0.95, with a 95% CI of 0.76-1.00. Unlike the original study, which covered naive and memory CD4+ and CD8+ populations, the Belgian study sequenced only CD4+CD45RO+ memory cells. Results were interpreted as suggesting that the CMV-associated TCR signature is largely present in the CD4+ memory repertoire. For CMV serostatus prediction, a median bootstrapped AUC of 0.95 was reached with the original framework, and a median bootstrapped AUC of around 0.9 was reached with a US-trained random forest. Among the 164 previously reported CMV-associated TCRbeta sequences, 60 to 70 showed up in the CD4+ memory repertoires, with each one found in between one and five individuals.

V and J lose 0 bases and 5 bases, and a span of 7 bases separates them. Reading from cysteine to phenylalanine, the CDR3 counts 13 amino acids. CDR3 DNA only is kept here, 39 bases in frame from base 1. CDR1 and CDR2, looked up from the germline V gene (reference sequence), are MNHNY and SVGAGI. A FACSAria II was used to sort memory CD4+ T cells, defined as single viable CD3+CD4+CD8-CD45RO+ cells. CMV serostatus was assessed using a Roche Elecsys assay, by which serum IgG against CMV pp150, pp28, p38 and p52 was detected. After the samples were thawed, total CD4+ T cells were enriched through positive selection using CD4 magnetic microbeads. Samples originated from another study that specifically interrogated the CD4+ T cell memory repertoire. Peripheral blood mononuclear cells were isolated and cryopreserved following standard operating procedures; serum was stored at -80 °C. The staining relied on CD3-PerCP (BW264/56), CD4-APC (RPA-T4), CD45RO-PE (UCHT1) and CD8-Pacific Orange (3B5) antibodies, and Sytox blue was used to exclude non-viable cells.

Genomic DNA was extracted from sorted cells with the Quick-DNA Microprep Kit. Amplification of TCRbeta DNA was done with the immunoSEQ hsTCRbeta kit, following the protocol from the manufacturer. An Illumina MiSeq instrument was used to sequence the TCRbeta libraries. The study's own analysis went as follows. After out-of-frame sequences were removed, 2,204,828 distinct TCRbeta sequences remained, averaging around 70,000 per individual. Each individual was scored according to the count of approximately 170 previously reported CMV-associated TCRbeta sequences and the total productive distinct TCRbeta count. A beta-binomial model was reimplemented in Python, and scikit-learn random forests with default parameters were trained on data from the US cohort. Classifier performance on the Belgian cohort was reported as the median AUC with percentile confidence intervals calculated over 10,000 bootstrap iterations. TCRdb carries this immuneACCESS record with in-frame sequences only. Its versions omit some clonotypes, under half of them owing to an unresolved V gene in the studies checked, with the rest unexplained. V and J calls and clone size are copied from that table; D and trimming were computed from the DNA. This sample lists approximately 41,000 clones; about 82% were detected once. In total, the top ten clones hold under 7.5% of the sample.

The V gene is TRBV6-6 and the J gene is TRBJ2-5; the D gene is perhaps TRBD1, on 5 matching bases. This clonotype originated in an adult in good health and CMV-seronegative. The sequenced sample was memory CD4+ T cells from blood. The nucleotides are TGTGCCAGCAGTTACTCGAAGGGGGAGACCCAGTACTTC. Translated, it reads CASSYSKGETQYF.